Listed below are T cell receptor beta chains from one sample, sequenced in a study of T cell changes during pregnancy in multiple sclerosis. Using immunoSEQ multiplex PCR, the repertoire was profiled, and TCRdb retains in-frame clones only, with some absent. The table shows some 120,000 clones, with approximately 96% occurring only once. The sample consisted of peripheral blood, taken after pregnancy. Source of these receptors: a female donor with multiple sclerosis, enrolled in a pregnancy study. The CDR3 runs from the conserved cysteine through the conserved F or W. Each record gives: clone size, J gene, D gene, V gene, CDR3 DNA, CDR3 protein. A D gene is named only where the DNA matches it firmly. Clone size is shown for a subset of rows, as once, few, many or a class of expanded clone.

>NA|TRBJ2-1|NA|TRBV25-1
TGTGCCAGCAGTGACCGTGGCCTCTCCTACAATGAGCAGTTCTTC
CASSDRGLSYNEQFF
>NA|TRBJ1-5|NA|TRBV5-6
TGTGCCAGCAGCTTTGGCAGCAATCAGCCCCAGCATTTT
CASSFGSNQPQHF
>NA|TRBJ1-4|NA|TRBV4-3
TGCGCCAGCAGCCACGGAAGGGAGGGGTGGACTAATGAAAAACTGTTTTTT
CASSHGREGWTNEKLFF
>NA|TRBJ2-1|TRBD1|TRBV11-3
TGTGCCAGCAGCTATGAGACAGGGGCCTACAATGAGCAGTTCTTC
CASSYETGAYNEQFF
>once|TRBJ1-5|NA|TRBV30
TGTGCCTGGAGTTCGGGGAACGTTCAGCCCCAGCATTTT
CAWSSGNVQPQHF
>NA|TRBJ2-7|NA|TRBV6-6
TGTGCCAGCAGTCCGACTAGCTACGAGCAGTACTTC
CASSPTSYEQYF
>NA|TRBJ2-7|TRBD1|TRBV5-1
TGCGCCAGCAGCTTGTGGACCAAGGGGACAGGGTTTTTTTACGAGCAGTACTTC
CASSLWTKGTGFFYEQYF
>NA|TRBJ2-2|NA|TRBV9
TGTGCCAGCAGCGTAAACAGCGGGGAGCTGTTTTTT
CASSVNSGELFF
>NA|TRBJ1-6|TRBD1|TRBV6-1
TGTGCCAGCAGTGCCGACAGGGTAAATTCACCCCTCCACTTT
CASSADRVNSPLHF
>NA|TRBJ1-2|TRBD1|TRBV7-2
TGTGCCTCCCGGACAGGGAATCGCTATGGCTACACCTTC
CASRTGNRYGYTF
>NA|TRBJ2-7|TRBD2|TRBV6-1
TGTGCCAGCAGTCCCCCGGGACTAGCGTACTACGAGCAGTACTTC
CASSPPGLAYYEQYF
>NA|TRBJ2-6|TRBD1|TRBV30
TGTGCCTGGAGTGGGACAGGGCGCTCTGGGGCCAACGTCCTGACTTTC
CAWSGTGRSGANVLTF
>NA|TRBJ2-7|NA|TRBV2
TGTGCCAGCGGAGGGCAGCACTACGAGCAGTACTTC
CASGGQHYEQYF
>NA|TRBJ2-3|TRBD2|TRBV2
TGTGCCAGCGGGCGACTAGCCAACACAGATACGCAGTATTTT
CASGRLANTDTQYF
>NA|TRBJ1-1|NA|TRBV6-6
TGTGCCAGCAGCGAAACAGGGATTGAAGCTTTCTTT
CASSETGIEAFF
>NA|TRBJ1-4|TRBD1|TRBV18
TGTGCCAGCTCACTCGAACCCACAGGGGCAGCTAATGAAAAACTGTTTTTT
CASSLEPTGAANEKLFF
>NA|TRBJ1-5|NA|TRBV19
TGTGCCAGTCGGAGTAGGGGGTTAAGCAATCAGCCCCAGCATTTT
CASRSRGLSNQPQHF
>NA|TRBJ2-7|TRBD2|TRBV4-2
TGTGCCAGCAGCCAAGACTTGGGACTAGCGGGAGGAGCCTACGAGCAGTACTTC
CASSQDLGLAGGAYEQYF